This T cell receptor beta chain is from a study of beta chain features in type 1 diabetes. Study background: The examined sorted cells totaled some 99 million across samples.

Cells sorted by CD45RO/CCR7/CD25/CD127/CD95/CD27 comprised CD4+ naive, central memory, regulatory and stem cell-like memory cells. Details on this clone: As yet, its antigen is unknown.

As every portion of the isolated RNA was reverse transcribed, the sequencing read expressed TCRB transcripts. Repertoires were generated with immunoSEQ multiplex PCR, while TCRdb's copy carries only in-frame clones and drops some. The top ten hold approximately 0.018% of the sample, which has some 250,000 clones, roughly 14% seen once. General study points: Shortening that was moderate but significant affected the TCRB CDR3s of Type 1 diabetes patients in all four CD4+ subsets. Highly expressing activated T cells could be over-counted with a cDNA template.

Sequencing input: naive CD4+ T cells from blood. The clonotype originates from a man aged 25 to 45 with type 1 diabetes.

The CDR3 DNA follows: TGTGCCAGCAGCGAACAGGCTAGCACCGGGGAGCTGTTTTTT. It yields the protein CASSEQASTGELFF. The chain carries TRBV9 and TRBJ2-2, with TRBD1 as a possible D gene (5 bases). Germline values: CDR1 SGDLS, CDR2 YYNGEE. The CDR3 runs 14 residues. The V end lost 3 bases, the J end lost 4 bases, and 10 bases lay between the germline ends.